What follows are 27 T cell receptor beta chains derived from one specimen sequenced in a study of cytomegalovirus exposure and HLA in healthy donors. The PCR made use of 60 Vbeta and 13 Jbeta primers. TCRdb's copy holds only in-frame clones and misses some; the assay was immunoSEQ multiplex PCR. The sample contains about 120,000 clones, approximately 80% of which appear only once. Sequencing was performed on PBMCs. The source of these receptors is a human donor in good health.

The CDR3 region is CATSRARLAVYEQYF. DNA of the CDR3: TGTGCCACCAGCAGAGCTAGGCTAGCGGTCTACGAGCAGTACTTC. This chain uses TRBV15 with TRBJ2-7, with 7 positions matching TRBD2. The germline V gene has CDR1 LNHNV and CDR2 YYDKDF (reference sequence). This CDR3 region has 15 residues. Trimming took 1 base from V and 3 from J; bases not matched to a gene: 6.

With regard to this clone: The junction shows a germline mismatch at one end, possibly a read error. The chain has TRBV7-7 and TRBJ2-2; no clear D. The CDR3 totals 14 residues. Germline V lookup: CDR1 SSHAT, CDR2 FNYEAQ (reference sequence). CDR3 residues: CASSLAVNTGELFF. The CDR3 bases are TGTGCTAGCAGCTTAGCCGTCAACACCGGGGAGCTGTTTTTT.

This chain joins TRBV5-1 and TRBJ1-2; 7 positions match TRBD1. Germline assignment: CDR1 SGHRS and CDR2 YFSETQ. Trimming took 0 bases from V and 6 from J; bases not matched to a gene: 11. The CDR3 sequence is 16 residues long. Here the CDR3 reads CASSLGPARTGDGYTF. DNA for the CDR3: TGCGCCAGCAGCTTGGGCCCCGCTCGGACAGGAGATGGCTACACCTTC.

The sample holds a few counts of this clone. The CDR3 DNA reads as TGTGCCAGCAGTTGGGGGGCTAGCGGGAGCTACGAGCAGTACTTC. Its translation: CASSWGASGSYEQYF. V gene TRBV27 combines with J gene TRBJ2-7; 10 bases agree with TRBD2. In germline, CDR1 is MNHEY, CDR2 SMNVEV (reference sequence). After removal of 4 bases from V and 3 bases from J, the junction contained 6 bases not matched to a gene. The CDR3 is 15 amino acids.

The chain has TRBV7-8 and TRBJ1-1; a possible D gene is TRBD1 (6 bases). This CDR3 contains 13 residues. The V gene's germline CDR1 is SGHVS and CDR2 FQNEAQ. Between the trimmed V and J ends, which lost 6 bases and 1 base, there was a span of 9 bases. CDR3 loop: CASSRQENTEAFF. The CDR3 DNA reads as TGTGCCAGCAGTCGACAGGAGAACACTGAAGCTTTCTTT.

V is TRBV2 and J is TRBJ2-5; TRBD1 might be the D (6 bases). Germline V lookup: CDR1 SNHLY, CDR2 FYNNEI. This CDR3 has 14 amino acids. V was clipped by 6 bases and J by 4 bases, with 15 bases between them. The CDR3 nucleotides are TGTGCCAGCAGCACTACAGGGTTCGGAGAGACCCAGTACTTC. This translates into CASSTTGFGETQYF.

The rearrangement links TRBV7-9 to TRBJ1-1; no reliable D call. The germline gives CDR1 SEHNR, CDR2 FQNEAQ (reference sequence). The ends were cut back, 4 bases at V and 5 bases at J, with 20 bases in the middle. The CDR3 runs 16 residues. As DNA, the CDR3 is TGTGCCAGCAGCTCCAATCCCCTTATAACATTGACTGAAGCTTTCTTT. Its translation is CASSSNPLITLTEAFF.

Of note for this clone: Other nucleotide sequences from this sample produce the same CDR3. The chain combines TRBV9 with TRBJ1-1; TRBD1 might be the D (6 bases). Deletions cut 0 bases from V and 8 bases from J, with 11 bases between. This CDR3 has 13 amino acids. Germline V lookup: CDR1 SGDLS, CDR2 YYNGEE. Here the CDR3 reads CASSVGRQVEAFF. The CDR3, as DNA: TGTGCCAGCAGCGTAGGGCGACAGGTCGAAGCTTTCTTT.

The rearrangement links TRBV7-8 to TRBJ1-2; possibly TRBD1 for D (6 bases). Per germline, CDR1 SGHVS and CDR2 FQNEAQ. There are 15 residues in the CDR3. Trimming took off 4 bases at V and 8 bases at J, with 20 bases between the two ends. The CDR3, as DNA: TGTGCCAGCAGCTCTAACCGGGGGGGGCCTTGGGGCTACACCTTC. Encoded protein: CASSSNRGGPWGYTF.

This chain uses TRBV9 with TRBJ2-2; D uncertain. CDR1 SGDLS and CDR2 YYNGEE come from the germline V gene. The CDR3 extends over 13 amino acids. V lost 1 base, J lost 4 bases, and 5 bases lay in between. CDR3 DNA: TGTGCCAGCAGCGTACCAGGCACCGGGGAGCTGTTTTTT. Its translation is CASSVPGTGELFF.

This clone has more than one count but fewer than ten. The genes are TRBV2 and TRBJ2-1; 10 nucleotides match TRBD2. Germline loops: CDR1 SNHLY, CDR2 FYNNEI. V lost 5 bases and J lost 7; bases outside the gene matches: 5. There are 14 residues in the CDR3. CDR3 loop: CASSSSGSGNEQFF. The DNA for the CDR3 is TGTGCCAGCAGTTCTAGCGGGAGCGGGAATGAGCAGTTCTTC.

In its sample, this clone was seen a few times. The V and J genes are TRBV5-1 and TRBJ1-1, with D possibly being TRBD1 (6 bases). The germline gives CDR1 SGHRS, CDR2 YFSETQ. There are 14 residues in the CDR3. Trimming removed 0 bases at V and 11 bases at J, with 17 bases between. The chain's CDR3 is CASSLGSEGGDAFF. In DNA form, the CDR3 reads TGCGCCAGCAGCTTGGGGTCAGAAGGGGGTGACGCTTTCTTT. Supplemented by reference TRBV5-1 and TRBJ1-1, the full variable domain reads KAGVTQTPRYLIKTRGQQVTLSCSPISGHRSVSWYQQTPGQGLQFLFEYFSETQRNKGNFPGRFSGRQFSNSRSEMNVSTLELGDSALYLCASSLGSEGGDAFFGQGTRLTVV.

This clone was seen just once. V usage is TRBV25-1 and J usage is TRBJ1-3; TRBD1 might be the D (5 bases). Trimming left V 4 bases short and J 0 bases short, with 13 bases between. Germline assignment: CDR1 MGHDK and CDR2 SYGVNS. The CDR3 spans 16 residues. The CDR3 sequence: CASSGAQGYSGNTIYF. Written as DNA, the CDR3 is TGTGCCAGCAGTGGGGCTCAGGGTTACTCTGGAAACACCATATATTTT.

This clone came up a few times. CDR3 in amino acids: CASSESGQGVSPLHF. CDR3 in DNA: TGCGCCAGCAGTGAGTCCGGACAGGGGGTCTCACCCCTCCACTTT. The chain employs TRBV10-2 and TRBJ1-6; 10 nucleotides match TRBD1. The CDR3 extends over 15 amino acids. In germline, CDR1 is WSHSY, CDR2 SAAADI. V dropped 0 bases and J dropped 10; count of bases not matched to a gene: 3.

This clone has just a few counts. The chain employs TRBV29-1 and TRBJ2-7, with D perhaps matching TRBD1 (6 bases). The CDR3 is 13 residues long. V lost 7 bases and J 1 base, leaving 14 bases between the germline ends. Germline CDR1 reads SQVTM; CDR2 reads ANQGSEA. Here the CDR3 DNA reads TGCAGCGCTCGGGACACCTGGTCCTACGAGCAGTACTTC. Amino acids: CSARDTWSYEQYF.

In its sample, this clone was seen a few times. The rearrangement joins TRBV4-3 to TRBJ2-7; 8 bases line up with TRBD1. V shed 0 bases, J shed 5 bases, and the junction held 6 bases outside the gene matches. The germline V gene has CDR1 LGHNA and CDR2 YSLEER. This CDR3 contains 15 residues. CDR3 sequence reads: CASSQDPRGQDEQYF. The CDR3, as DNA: TGCGCCAGCAGCCAAGATCCCAGGGGGCAGGACGAGCAGTACTTC.

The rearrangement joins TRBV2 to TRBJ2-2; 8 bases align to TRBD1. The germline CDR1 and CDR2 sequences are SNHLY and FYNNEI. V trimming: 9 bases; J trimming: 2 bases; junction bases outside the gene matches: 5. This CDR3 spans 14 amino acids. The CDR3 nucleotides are TGTGCCAGTGGGGACAGGAGAAACACCGGGGAGCTGTTTTTT. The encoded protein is CASGDRRNTGELFF. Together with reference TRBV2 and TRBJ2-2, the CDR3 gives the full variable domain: EPEVTQTPSHQVTQMGQEVILRCVPISNHLYFYWYRQILGQKVEFLVSFYNNEISEKSEIFDDQFSVERPDGSNFTLKIRSTKLEDSAMYFCASGDRRNTGELFFGEGSRLTVL.

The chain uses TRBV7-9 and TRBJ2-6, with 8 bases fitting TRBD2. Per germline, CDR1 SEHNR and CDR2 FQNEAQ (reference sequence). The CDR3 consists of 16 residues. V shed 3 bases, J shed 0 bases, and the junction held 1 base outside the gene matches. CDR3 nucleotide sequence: TGTGCCAGCAGCTTCAGCGGGGGCTCTGGGGCCAACGTCCTGACTTTC. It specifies CASSFSGGSGANVLTF.

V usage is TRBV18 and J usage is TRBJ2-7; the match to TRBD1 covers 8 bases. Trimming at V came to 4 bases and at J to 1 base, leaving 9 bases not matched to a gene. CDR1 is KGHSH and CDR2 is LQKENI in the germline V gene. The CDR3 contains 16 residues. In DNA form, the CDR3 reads TGTGCCAGCTCACTCAACGACAGGGGCATATCCTACGAGCAGTACTTC. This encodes CASSLNDRGISYEQYF.

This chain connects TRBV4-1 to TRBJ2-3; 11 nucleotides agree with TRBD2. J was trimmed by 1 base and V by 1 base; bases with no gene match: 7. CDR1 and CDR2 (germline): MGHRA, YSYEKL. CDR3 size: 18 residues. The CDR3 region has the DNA TGCGCCAGCAGCCAAGGAGTTCCACTAGCGGGGGGCACAGATACGCAGTATTTT. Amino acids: CASSQGVPLAGGTDTQYF.

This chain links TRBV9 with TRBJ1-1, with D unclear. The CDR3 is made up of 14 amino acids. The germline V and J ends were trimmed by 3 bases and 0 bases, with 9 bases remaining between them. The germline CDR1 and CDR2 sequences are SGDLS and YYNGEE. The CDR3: CASSGTALNTEAFF. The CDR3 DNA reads TGTGCCAGCAGCGGAACAGCTTTGAACACTGAAGCTTTCTTT. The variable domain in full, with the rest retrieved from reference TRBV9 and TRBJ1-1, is DSGVTQTPKHLITATGQRVTLRCSPRSGDLSVYWYQQSLDQGLQFLIQYYNGEERAKGNILERFSAQQFPDLHSELNLSSLELGDSALYFCASSGTALNTEAFFGQGTRLTVV.

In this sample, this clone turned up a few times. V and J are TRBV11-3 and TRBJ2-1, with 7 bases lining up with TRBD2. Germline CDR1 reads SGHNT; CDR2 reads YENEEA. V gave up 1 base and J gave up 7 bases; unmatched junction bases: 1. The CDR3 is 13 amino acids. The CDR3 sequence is CASSLGTSNEQFF. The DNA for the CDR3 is TGTGCCAGCAGCTTAGGGACTAGTAATGAGCAGTTCTTC.

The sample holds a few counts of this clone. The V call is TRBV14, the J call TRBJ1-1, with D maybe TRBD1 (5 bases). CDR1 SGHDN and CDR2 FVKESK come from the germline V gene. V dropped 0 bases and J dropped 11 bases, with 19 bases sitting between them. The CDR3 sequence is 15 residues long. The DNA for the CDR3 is TGTGCCAGCAGCCAAGATCGGCGGGGGACGGGCGCGGCTTTCTTT. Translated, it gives CASSQDRRGTGAAFF. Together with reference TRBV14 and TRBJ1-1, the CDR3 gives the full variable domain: EAGVTQFPSHSVIEKGQTVTLRCDPISGHDNLYWYRRVMGKEIKFLLHFVKESKQDESGMPNNRFLAERTGGTYSTLKVQPAELEDSGVYFCASSQDRRGTGAAFFGQGTRLTVV.

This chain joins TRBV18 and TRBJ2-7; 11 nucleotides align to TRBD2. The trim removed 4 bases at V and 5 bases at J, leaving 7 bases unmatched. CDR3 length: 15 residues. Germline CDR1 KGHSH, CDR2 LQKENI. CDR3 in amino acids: CASSLGTSGSNEQYF. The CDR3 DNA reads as TGTGCCAGCTCACTCGGGACTAGCGGCTCGAACGAGCAGTACTTC.

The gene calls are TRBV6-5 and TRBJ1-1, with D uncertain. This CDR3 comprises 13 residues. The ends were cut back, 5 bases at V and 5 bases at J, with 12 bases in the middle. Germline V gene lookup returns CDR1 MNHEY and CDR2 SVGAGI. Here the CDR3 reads CASSEKAVTEAFF. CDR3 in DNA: TGTGCCAGCAGTGAAAAGGCGGTGACTGAAGCTTTCTTT.

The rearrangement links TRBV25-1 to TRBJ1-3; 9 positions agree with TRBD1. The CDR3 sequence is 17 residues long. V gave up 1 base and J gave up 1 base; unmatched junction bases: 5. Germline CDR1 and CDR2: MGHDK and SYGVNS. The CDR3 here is CASSEWEGTGSGNTIYF. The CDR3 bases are TGTGCCAGCAGTGAATGGGAGGGGACAGGGTCTGGAAACACCATATATTTT.

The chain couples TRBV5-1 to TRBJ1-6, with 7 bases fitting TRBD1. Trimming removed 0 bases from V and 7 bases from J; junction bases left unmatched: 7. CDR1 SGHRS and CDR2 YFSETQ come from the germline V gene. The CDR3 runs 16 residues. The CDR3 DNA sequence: TGCGCCAGCAGCTTGGAGGGACAGACCAAGAATTCACCCCTCCACTTT. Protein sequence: CASSLEGQTKNSPLHF.